This paragraph reports one T cell receptor (beta chain). The sample belongs to a study of blood T cell repertoires in COVID-19. Study background: Specimens from acute and convalescent COVID-19 originated in the United States, Italy and Spain. PBMCs, B-cell-depleted T cells, or T cells were the source of the cDNA or gDNA that made up the material.

Per the original data handling: How many nucleated cells were present was estimated from reference gene primer amplification. Assay: immunoSEQ multiplex PCR; the TCRdb copy retains only in-frame clones and omits some. The DNA gave D and trimming, while V, J and clone size come from that table. There are tens of thousands of clones in the sample; just under 85% occur only once, and 36% lies in the top ten. V lost 6 bases to trimming and J lost 4 bases, with 12 bases between them. This CDR3 has 14 amino acids. The V gene's germline CDR1 is KGHSH and CDR2 LQKENI. The material sequenced was peripheral blood. This receptor was identified in a man between 65 and 85 years old with acute or convalescent COVID-19. This chain joins TRBV18 and TRBJ2-2, with D perhaps TRBD2 (6 bases). The CDR3 loop reads CASSAGGTTGELFF. The CDR3 DNA is TGTGCCAGCTCGGCGGGCGGGACCACCGGGGAGCTGTTTTTT. The full variable domain, with the rest looked up from reference TRBV18 and TRBJ2-2, is NAGVMQNPRHLVRRRGQEARLRCSPMKGHSHVYWYRQLPEEGLKFMVYLQKENIIDESGMPKERFSAEFPKEGPSILRIQQVVRGDSAAYFCASSAGGTTGELFFGEGSRLTVL.